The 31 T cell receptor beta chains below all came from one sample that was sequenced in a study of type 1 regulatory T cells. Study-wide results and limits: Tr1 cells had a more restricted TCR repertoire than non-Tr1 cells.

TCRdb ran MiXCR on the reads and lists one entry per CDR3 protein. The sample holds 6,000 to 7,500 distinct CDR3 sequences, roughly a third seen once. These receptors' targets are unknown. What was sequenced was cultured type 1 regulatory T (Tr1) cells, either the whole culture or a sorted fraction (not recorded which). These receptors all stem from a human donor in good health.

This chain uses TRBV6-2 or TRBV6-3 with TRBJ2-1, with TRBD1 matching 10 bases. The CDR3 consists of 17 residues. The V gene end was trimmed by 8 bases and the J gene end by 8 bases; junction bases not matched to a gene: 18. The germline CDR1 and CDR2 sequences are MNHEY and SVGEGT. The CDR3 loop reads CASQDPSGTGVLYEQFF. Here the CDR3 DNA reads TGTGCCAGCCAAGATCCCTCGGGGACAGGGGTCTTATATGAGCAGTTCTTC.

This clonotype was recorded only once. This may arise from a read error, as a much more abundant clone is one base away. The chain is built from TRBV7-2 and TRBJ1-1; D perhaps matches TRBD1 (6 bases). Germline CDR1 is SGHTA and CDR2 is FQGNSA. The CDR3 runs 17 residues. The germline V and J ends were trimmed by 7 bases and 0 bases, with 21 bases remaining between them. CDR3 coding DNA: TGTGCCAGCAACCCGGACATCCTGAGGGGGTTGAACACTGAAGCTTTCTTT. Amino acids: CASNPDILRGLNTEAFF.

In DNA form, the CDR3 reads TGTGCCAGCAGCGCATCCGGGACTAGCGGGAGATTCGCCTACAATGAGCAGTTCTTC. It yields the protein CASSASGTSGRFAYNEQFF. This chain uses TRBV9 with TRBJ2-1; 14 positions match TRBD2. The CDR3 length is 19 residues. J was trimmed by 2 bases and V by 3 bases; bases with no gene match: 10. Germline-derived CDR1 and CDR2 are SGDLS and YYNGEE.

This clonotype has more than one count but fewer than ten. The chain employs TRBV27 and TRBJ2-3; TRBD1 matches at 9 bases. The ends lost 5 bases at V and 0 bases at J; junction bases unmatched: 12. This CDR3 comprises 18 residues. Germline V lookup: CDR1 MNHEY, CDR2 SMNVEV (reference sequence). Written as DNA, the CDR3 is TGTGCCAGCAGTCGAGGACAGGGGCGCCCCCACAGCACAGATACGCAGTATTTT. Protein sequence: CASSRGQGRPHSTDTQYF.

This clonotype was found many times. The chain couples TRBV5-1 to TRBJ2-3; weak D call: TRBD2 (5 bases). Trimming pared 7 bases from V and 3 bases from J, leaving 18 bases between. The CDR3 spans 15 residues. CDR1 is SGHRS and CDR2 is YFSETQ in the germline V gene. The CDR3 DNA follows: TGCGCCAGCTGTCGGTTGGACTTACTTACAGATACGCAGTATTTT. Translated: CASCRLDLLTDTQYF.

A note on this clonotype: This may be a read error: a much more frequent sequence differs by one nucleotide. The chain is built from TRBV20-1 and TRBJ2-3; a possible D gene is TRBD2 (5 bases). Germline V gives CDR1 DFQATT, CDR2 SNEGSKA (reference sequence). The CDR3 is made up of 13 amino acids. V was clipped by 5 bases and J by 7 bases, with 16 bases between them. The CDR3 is CSALLALAHTQYF. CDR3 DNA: TGCAGTGCTCTCCTCGCCCTAGCACATACGCAGTATTTT.

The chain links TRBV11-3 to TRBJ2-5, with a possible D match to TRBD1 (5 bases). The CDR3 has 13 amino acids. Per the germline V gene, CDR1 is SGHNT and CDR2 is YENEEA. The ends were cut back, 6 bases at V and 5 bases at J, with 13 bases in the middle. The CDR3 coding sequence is TGTGCCAGCAGTGAGATACGACAGGAGACCCAGTACTTC. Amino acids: CASSEIRQETQYF.

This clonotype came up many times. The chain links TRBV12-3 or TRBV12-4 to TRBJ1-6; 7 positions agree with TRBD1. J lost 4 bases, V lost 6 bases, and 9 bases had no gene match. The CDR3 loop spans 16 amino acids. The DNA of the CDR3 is TGTGCCAGCAGCTTACAGGGGACCCATTATAATTCACCCCTCCACTTT. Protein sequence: CASSLQGTHYNSPLHF.

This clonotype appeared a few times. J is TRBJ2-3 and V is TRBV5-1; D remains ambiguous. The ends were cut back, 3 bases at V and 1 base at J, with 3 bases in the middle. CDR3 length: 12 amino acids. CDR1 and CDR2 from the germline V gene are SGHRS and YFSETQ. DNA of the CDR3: TGCGCCAGCAGCTCACGCACAGATACGCAGTATTTT. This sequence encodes CASSSRTDTQYF.

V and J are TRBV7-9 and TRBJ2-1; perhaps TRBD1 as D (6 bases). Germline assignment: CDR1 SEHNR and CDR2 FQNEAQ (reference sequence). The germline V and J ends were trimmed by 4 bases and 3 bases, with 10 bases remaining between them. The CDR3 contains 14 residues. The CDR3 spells CASSSDRNYNEQFF. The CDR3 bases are TGTGCCAGCAGCTCGGACAGAAACTACAATGAGCAGTTCTTC. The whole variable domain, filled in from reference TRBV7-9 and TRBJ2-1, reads DTGVSQNPRHKITKRGQNVTFRCDPISEHNRLYWYRQTLGQGPEFLTYFQNEAQLEKSRLLSDRFSAERPKGSFSTLEIQRTEQGDSAMYLCASSSDRNYNEQFFGPGTRLTVL.

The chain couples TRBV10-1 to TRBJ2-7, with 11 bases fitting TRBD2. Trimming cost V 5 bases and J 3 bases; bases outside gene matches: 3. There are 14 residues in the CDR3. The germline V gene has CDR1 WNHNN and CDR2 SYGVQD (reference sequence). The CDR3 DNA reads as TGCGCCAGCAGTACCGGGACTAGCGGCTACGAGCAGTACTTC. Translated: CASSTGTSGYEQYF.

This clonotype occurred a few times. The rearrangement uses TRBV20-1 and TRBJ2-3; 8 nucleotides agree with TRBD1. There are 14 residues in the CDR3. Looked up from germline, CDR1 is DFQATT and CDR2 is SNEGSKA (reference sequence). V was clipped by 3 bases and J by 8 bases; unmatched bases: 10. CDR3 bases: TGCAGTGCTAGTTACCGGACAGGGACCTCTACGCAGTATTTT. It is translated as CSASYRTGTSTQYF.

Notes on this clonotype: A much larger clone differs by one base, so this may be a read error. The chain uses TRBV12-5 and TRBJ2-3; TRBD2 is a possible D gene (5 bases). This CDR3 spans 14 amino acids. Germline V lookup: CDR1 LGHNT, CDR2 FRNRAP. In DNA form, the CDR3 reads TGTGCTAGTAGTTTGGATTTAAAGGGAGATCCGCAGTATTTT. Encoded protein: CASSLDLKGDPQYF.

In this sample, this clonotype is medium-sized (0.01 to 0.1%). The CDR3 reads CSATGGGIPYGYTF. CDR3 coding DNA: TGCAGTGCTACCGGGGGTGGGATCCCGTATGGCTACACCTTC. This chain connects TRBV20-1 to TRBJ1-2, with a possible D match to TRBD1 (5 bases). V dropped 4 bases and J dropped 5 bases, with 17 bases sitting between them. Germline V gene data show CDR1 as DFQATT and CDR2 as SNEGSKA (reference sequence). The CDR3 loop spans 14 amino acids.

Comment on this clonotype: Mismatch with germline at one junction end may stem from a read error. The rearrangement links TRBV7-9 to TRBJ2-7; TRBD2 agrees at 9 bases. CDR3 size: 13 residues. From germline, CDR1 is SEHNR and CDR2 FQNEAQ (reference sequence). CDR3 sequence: CANSSQAGGERYF. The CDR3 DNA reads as TGTGCCAACAGCTCGCAAGCGGGAGGTGAGCGGTACTTC.

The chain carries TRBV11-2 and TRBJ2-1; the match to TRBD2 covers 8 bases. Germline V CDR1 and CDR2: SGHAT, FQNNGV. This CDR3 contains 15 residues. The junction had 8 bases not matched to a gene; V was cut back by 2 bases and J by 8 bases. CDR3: CASSLTDGLAYEQFF. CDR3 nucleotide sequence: TGTGCCAGCAGCTTAACAGATGGACTAGCCTATGAGCAGTTCTTC.

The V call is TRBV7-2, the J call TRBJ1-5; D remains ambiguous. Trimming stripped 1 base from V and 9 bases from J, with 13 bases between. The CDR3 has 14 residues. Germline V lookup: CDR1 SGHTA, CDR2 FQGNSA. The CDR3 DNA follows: TGTGCCAGCAGCTTAGTTCCCGAATCGTGGCCCCAGCATTTT. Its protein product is CASSLVPESWPQHF.

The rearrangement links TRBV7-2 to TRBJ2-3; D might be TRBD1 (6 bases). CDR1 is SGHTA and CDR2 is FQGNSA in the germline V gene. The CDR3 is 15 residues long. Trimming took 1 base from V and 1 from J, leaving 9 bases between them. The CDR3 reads CASSLGGQGTDTQYF. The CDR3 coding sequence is TGTGCCAGCAGCTTAGGGGGACAAGGCACAGATACGCAGTATTTT.

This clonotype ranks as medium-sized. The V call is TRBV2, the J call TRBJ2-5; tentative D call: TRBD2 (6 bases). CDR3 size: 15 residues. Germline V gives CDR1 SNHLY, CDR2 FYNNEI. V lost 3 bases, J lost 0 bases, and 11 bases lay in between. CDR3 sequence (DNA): TGTGCCAGCAGTGAGGATAGCGGACACCAAGAGACCCAGTACTTC. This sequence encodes CASSEDSGHQETQYF.

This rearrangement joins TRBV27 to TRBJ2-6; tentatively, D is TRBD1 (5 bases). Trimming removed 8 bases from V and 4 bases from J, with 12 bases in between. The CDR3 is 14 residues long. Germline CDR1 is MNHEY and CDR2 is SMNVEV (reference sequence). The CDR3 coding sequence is TGTGCCAGCGGAGACAGAAAGGGGGCCAACGTCCTGACTTTC. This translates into CASGDRKGANVLTF.

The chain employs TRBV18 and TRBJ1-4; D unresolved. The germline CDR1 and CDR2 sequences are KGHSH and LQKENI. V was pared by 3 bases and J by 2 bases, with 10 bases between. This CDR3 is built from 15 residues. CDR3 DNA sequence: TGTGCCAGCTCACCCCGTGCGATGACTAATGAAAAACTGTTTTTT. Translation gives CASSPRAMTNEKLFF.

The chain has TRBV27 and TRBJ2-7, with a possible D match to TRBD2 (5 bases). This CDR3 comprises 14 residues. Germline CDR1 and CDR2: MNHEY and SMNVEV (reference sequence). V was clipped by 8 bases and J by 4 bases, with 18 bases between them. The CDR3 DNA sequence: TGTGCCAGCCGGAGCCTCCGGGATTTATACGAGCAGTACTTC. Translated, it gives CASRSLRDLYEQYF.

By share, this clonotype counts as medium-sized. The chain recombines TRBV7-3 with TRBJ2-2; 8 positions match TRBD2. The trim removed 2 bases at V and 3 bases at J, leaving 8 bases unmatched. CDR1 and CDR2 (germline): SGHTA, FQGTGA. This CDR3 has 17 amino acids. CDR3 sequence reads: CASSLLSGGGYTGELFF. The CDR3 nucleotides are TGTGCCAGCAGCTTACTTTCCGGGGGGGGTTACACCGGGGAGCTGTTTTTT.

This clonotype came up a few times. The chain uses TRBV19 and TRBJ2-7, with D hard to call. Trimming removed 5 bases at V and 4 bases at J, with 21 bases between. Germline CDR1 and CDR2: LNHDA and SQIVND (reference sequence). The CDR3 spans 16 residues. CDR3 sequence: CASSDTKNTLSYEQYF. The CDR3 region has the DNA TGTGCCAGTAGTGACACAAAAAATACCCTCTCTTACGAGCAGTACTTC.

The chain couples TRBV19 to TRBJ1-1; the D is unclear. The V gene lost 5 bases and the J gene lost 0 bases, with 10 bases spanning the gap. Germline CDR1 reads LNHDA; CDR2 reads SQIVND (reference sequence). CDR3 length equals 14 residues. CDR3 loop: CASSWEGMNTEAFF. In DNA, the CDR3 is TGTGCCAGTAGTTGGGAGGGAATGAACACTGAAGCTTTCTTT.

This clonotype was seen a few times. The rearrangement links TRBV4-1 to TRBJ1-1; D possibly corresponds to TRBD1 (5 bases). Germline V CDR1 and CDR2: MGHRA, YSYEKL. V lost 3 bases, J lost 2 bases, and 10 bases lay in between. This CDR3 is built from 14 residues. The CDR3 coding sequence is TGCGCCAGCAGCCAGCCGACAGCTAACACTGAAGCTTTCTTT. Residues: CASSQPTANTEAFF.

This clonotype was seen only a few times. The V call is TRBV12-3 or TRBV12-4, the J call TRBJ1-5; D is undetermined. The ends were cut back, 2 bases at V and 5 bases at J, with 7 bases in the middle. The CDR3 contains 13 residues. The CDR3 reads CASSLQIYQPQHF. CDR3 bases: TGTGCCAGCAGTTTACAGATCTATCAGCCCCAGCATTTT.

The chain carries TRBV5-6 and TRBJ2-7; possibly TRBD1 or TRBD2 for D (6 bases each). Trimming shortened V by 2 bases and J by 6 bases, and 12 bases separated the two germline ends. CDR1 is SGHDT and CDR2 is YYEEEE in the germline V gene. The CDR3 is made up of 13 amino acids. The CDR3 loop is CASSFFGGGEQYF. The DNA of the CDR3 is TGTGCCAGCAGCTTCTTCGGGGGCGGCGAGCAGTACTTC.

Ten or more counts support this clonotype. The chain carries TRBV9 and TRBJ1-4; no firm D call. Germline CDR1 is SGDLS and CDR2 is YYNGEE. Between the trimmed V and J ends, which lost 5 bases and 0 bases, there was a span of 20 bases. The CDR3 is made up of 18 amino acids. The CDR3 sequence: CASRLSDERKATNEKLFF. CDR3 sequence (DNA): TGTGCCAGCAGACTATCGGATGAGAGAAAAGCAACTAATGAAAAACTGTTTTTT.

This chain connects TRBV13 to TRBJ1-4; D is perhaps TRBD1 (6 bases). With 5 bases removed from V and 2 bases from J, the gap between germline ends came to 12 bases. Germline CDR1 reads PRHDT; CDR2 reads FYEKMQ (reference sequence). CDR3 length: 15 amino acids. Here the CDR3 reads CASSKQGLTNEKLFF. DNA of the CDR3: TGTGCCAGCAGCAAACAGGGTTTGACTAATGAAAAACTGTTTTTT.

The CDR3 is CASSIDRVTGVANQPQHF. The DNA of the CDR3 is TGTGCCAGTAGTATAGATCGGGTGACAGGGGTTGCCAATCAGCCCCAGCATTTT. The chain couples TRBV19 to TRBJ1-5, with TRBD1 matching over 8 bases. CDR3 length equals 18 residues. V was clipped by 0 bases and J by 3 bases; unmatched bases: 10. Germline V lookup: CDR1 LNHDA, CDR2 SQIVND (reference sequence).